The rows below give T cell receptor beta chains drawn from one sample of a study of blood T cell repertoires in COVID-19. Profiling relied on immunoSEQ multiplex PCR, and the TCRdb table lists in-frame clones only, not all of them. The sample lists roughly 140,000 clones, 84% seen once, with about 9.4% in the top ten. The sample was peripheral blood. These receptors were obtained from a man in his sixties with active or convalescent COVID-19. The CDR3 runs from the conserved cysteine through the conserved F or W. Each record gives: CDR3 DNA, CDR3 protein, J gene, clone size, V gene, D gene. The D gene is left open where the match is weak. Not all rows give a size; the values are once, few, many and, for expanded clones, a class.

cdr3_nt: TGTGCCAGCAGCCCCAACTACCACTCTGGAAACACCATATATTTT; cdr3_aa: CASSPNYHSGNTIYF; j_call: TRBJ1-3; clone_size: -; v_call: TRBV11-3; d_call: -
cdr3_nt: TGTGCTAGTGGTTTGGACAGTTTCGGTTCACCCCTCCACTTT; cdr3_aa: CASGLDSFGSPLHF; j_call: TRBJ1-6; clone_size: -; v_call: TRBV12-5; d_call: -
cdr3_nt: TGTGCCAGCAGAGGGACAGCCCTTACCTATGGCTACACCTTC; cdr3_aa: CASRGTALTYGYTF; j_call: TRBJ1-2; clone_size: -; v_call: TRBV2; d_call: TRBD1
cdr3_nt: TGTGCCTGGAGTCCCACAGTGACAGGGGACCTAAGTAACTATGGCTACACCTTC; cdr3_aa: CAWSPTVTGDLSNYGYTF; j_call: TRBJ1-2; clone_size: -; v_call: TRBV30; d_call: TRBD1
cdr3_nt: TGCGCCAGCAGCCCGGACAGCAACTATGGCTACACCTTC; cdr3_aa: CASSPDSNYGYTF; j_call: TRBJ1-2; clone_size: -; v_call: TRBV5-1; d_call: -
cdr3_nt: TGTGCCAGCAGCCCCGGGACAGGGTACAATCAGCCCCAGCATTTT; cdr3_aa: CASSPGTGYNQPQHF; j_call: TRBJ1-5; clone_size: -; v_call: TRBV7-2; d_call: TRBD1
cdr3_nt: TGTGCCAGCAGTTTTTCAGGGGGCAGCCATGGCTACACCTTC; cdr3_aa: CASSFSGGSHGYTF; j_call: TRBJ1-2; clone_size: -; v_call: TRBV27; d_call: TRBD1
cdr3_nt: TGTGCCAGCAGCTTAAGCGGGAGAGCCTATGGCTACACCTTC; cdr3_aa: CASSLSGRAYGYTF; j_call: TRBJ1-2; clone_size: -; v_call: TRBV7-9; d_call: -
cdr3_nt: TGTGCCAGCAGCTCCCGAGGTCCATGGTATGGCTACACCTTC; cdr3_aa: CASSSRGPWYGYTF; j_call: TRBJ1-2; clone_size: -; v_call: TRBV11-3; d_call: -
cdr3_nt: TGTGCCAGCAGCACCCGAGGCGTCACCGGGGAGCTGTTTTTT; cdr3_aa: CASSTRGVTGELFF; j_call: TRBJ2-2; clone_size: few; v_call: TRBV7-6; d_call: -
cdr3_nt: TGTGCCAGCAGCCCTAGCAACAGGGGTCATTCGAACTATGGCTACACCTTC; cdr3_aa: CASSPSNRGHSNYGYTF; j_call: TRBJ1-2; clone_size: -; v_call: TRBV7-9; d_call: TRBD1
cdr3_nt: TGTGCCAGCAGCGGTCCCGGGGGGGACACTGAAGCTTTCTTT; cdr3_aa: CASSGPGGDTEAFF; j_call: TRBJ1-1; clone_size: -; v_call: TRBV5-4; d_call: -
cdr3_nt: TGTGCCAGTAGAGATCAGGGGCGAGGAGTTCAGCCCCAGCATTTT; cdr3_aa: CASRDQGRGVQPQHF; j_call: TRBJ1-5; clone_size: -; v_call: TRBV19; d_call: -
cdr3_nt: TGTGCCAGCAGCTTGCAAGGAGTATCTGAAGCTTTCTTT; cdr3_aa: CASSLQGVSEAFF; j_call: TRBJ1-1; clone_size: -; v_call: TRBV5-6; d_call: -
cdr3_nt: TGTGCCAGCAGTTACACAGGGAACACTGAAGCTTTCTTT; cdr3_aa: CASSYTGNTEAFF; j_call: TRBJ1-1; clone_size: -; v_call: TRBV6-5; d_call: -
cdr3_nt: TGTGCCAGCTCACCACAGGGGGCGCGGACTGAAGCTTTCTTT; cdr3_aa: CASSPQGARTEAFF; j_call: TRBJ1-1; clone_size: once; v_call: TRBV18; d_call: TRBD1
cdr3_nt: TGTGCCAGTAAGGTTGGGGGCGGTGGCTATGGCTACACCTTC; cdr3_aa: CASKVGGGGYGYTF; j_call: TRBJ1-2; clone_size: -; v_call: TRBV19; d_call: -
cdr3_nt: TGTGCCTGGAGTGCCCGAGGTTTC; cdr3_aa: CAWSARGF; j_call: TRBJ1-2; clone_size: few; v_call: TRBV30; d_call: -
cdr3_nt: TGTGCCAGCAGCCAAGAGAGGGTAGCGGGGGGGCCCTACGAGCAGTACTTC; cdr3_aa: CASSQERVAGGPYEQYF; j_call: TRBJ2-7; clone_size: -; v_call: TRBV4-2; d_call: TRBD2
cdr3_nt: TGTGCCAGCAGTTCGAGACTAGCGGGAGTTGGAGATACGCAGTATTTT; cdr3_aa: CASSSRLAGVGDTQYF; j_call: TRBJ2-3; clone_size: -; v_call: TRBV3-1/TRBV3-2; d_call: TRBD2